This entry concerns a single TCR beta chain. The antigen it binds to is not known. No base quality values were provided; no much bigger clone lies one nucleotide off. The entry originates in a study of graft-versus-host responses after intestinal transplantation (dated by TCRdb to the early 2020s). About the study as a whole: The transplants that recipients got were multivisceral, liver-intestinal, or isolated intestinal. After intestinal transplantation, graft-versus-host and host-versus-graft alloreactive T cell clones were followed in the graft, circulation and bone marrow using bulk TCR-beta CDR3 sequencing. A cohort of about 25 intestinal transplant recipients, including one retransplant, was enrolled, and a few patients lacking pretransplant specimens were excluded. Instead of going to the commercial service, samples from a few later patients were sequenced in-house on an Illumina MiSeq and processed with MiXCR. A peak of at least 4% donor T cells among recipient peripheral blood mononuclear cells was the definition used for donor T cell macrochimerism. Every recipient was given anti-thymocyte globulin induction, followed by roughly 3 years of maintenance tacrolimus and steroids. Alloreactive clones were identified by sequencing pre-transplant mixed lymphocyte reaction products and comparing them with unstimulated pre-transplant donor and recipient T cells. On the study overall, not on this receptor specifically: Conclusions were limited by the relatively low number and heterogeneity of intestinal transplant patients. In the allografts of patients with donor T cell macrochimerism, GvH to HvG T cell clonal ratios were high. GvH clones turned up in recipient bone marrow, with some appearing earlier in ileal mucosa or blood, a pattern consistent with an intestinal mucosal origin. Early after transplant, peak levels of circulating GvH clones were associated with declines in HvG clones.

Library preparation was by the immunoSEQ multiplex PCR assay. For most patients, genomic DNA was isolated with the Qiagen DNeasy Blood and Tissue Kit and sent frozen to Adaptive Biotechnologies for TCR sequencing. High-throughput TCR-beta CDR3 sequencing of genomic DNA from most patients was performed by Adaptive Biotechnologies. In the paper's pipeline: Adaptive's ImmunoSEQ software supplied the TCR sequencing data for roughly 17 patients, while MiXCR and VDJtools were used to process three other patients. CD4 versus CD8 sorting errors were corrected by removing sequences found in both subsets at a frequency ratio below 5:1. CDR3 nucleotide sequences shared between donor and recipient were removed because their origin could not be assigned. At least 2-fold expansion over unstimulated cells and a minimum CFSE-low frequency of 0.002% (template counts) or 0.001% (read counts) were required for clones to be classified as alloreactive. A clone was considered mappable if detected in the sequenced pre-transplant spleen, lymph node, or MLR CFSE-low populations of the donor or recipient. The cumulative frequency of alloreactive clones was calculated as a percentage of all sequences, weighted by copy number. Here the immuneACCESS table is served through TCRdb, limited to in-frame sequences with V and J called. Missing clones are a known gap in these copies; in checked studies unresolved V genes cover under half, and the rest lacks a known reason. That table gives V, J and clone size, and the DNA gave D and trimming. The sample profile shows more than 90,000 clones; just under 95% of them were found once. 0.95% to 1.5% of the sample comes from the top ten.

The CDR1 and CDR2 encoded by the germline V gene are MGHRA and YSYEKL. Germline trimming amounts to 2 bases on V and 2 bases on J, with 1 as the count of junction bases outside the gene matches. Spanning cysteine to phenylalanine, the CDR3 consists of 15 amino acids. Solely the CDR3 DNA is kept, with 45 bases framed from the first base. The time point tag for this specimen amounts to: cells obtained before transplantation from donor or recipient. CD3+CD4+ and CD3+CD8+ populations were FACS-sorted from unstimulated pre-transplant donor and recipient cells taken from spleen or lymph nodes. This receptor was taken from a human donor who was the organ donor for an intestinal transplant. The starting material was unstimulated CD8+ T cells sorted from spleen or lymph node cells, obtained before transplant. This sequence uses TRBV4-1 and TRBJ2-1, and 9 junction bases match TRBD2. The nucleotides are TGCGCCAGCAGCCAACTAGCGGGACCCTACAATGAGCAGTTCTTC. Translated, it reads CASSQLAGPYNEQFF.